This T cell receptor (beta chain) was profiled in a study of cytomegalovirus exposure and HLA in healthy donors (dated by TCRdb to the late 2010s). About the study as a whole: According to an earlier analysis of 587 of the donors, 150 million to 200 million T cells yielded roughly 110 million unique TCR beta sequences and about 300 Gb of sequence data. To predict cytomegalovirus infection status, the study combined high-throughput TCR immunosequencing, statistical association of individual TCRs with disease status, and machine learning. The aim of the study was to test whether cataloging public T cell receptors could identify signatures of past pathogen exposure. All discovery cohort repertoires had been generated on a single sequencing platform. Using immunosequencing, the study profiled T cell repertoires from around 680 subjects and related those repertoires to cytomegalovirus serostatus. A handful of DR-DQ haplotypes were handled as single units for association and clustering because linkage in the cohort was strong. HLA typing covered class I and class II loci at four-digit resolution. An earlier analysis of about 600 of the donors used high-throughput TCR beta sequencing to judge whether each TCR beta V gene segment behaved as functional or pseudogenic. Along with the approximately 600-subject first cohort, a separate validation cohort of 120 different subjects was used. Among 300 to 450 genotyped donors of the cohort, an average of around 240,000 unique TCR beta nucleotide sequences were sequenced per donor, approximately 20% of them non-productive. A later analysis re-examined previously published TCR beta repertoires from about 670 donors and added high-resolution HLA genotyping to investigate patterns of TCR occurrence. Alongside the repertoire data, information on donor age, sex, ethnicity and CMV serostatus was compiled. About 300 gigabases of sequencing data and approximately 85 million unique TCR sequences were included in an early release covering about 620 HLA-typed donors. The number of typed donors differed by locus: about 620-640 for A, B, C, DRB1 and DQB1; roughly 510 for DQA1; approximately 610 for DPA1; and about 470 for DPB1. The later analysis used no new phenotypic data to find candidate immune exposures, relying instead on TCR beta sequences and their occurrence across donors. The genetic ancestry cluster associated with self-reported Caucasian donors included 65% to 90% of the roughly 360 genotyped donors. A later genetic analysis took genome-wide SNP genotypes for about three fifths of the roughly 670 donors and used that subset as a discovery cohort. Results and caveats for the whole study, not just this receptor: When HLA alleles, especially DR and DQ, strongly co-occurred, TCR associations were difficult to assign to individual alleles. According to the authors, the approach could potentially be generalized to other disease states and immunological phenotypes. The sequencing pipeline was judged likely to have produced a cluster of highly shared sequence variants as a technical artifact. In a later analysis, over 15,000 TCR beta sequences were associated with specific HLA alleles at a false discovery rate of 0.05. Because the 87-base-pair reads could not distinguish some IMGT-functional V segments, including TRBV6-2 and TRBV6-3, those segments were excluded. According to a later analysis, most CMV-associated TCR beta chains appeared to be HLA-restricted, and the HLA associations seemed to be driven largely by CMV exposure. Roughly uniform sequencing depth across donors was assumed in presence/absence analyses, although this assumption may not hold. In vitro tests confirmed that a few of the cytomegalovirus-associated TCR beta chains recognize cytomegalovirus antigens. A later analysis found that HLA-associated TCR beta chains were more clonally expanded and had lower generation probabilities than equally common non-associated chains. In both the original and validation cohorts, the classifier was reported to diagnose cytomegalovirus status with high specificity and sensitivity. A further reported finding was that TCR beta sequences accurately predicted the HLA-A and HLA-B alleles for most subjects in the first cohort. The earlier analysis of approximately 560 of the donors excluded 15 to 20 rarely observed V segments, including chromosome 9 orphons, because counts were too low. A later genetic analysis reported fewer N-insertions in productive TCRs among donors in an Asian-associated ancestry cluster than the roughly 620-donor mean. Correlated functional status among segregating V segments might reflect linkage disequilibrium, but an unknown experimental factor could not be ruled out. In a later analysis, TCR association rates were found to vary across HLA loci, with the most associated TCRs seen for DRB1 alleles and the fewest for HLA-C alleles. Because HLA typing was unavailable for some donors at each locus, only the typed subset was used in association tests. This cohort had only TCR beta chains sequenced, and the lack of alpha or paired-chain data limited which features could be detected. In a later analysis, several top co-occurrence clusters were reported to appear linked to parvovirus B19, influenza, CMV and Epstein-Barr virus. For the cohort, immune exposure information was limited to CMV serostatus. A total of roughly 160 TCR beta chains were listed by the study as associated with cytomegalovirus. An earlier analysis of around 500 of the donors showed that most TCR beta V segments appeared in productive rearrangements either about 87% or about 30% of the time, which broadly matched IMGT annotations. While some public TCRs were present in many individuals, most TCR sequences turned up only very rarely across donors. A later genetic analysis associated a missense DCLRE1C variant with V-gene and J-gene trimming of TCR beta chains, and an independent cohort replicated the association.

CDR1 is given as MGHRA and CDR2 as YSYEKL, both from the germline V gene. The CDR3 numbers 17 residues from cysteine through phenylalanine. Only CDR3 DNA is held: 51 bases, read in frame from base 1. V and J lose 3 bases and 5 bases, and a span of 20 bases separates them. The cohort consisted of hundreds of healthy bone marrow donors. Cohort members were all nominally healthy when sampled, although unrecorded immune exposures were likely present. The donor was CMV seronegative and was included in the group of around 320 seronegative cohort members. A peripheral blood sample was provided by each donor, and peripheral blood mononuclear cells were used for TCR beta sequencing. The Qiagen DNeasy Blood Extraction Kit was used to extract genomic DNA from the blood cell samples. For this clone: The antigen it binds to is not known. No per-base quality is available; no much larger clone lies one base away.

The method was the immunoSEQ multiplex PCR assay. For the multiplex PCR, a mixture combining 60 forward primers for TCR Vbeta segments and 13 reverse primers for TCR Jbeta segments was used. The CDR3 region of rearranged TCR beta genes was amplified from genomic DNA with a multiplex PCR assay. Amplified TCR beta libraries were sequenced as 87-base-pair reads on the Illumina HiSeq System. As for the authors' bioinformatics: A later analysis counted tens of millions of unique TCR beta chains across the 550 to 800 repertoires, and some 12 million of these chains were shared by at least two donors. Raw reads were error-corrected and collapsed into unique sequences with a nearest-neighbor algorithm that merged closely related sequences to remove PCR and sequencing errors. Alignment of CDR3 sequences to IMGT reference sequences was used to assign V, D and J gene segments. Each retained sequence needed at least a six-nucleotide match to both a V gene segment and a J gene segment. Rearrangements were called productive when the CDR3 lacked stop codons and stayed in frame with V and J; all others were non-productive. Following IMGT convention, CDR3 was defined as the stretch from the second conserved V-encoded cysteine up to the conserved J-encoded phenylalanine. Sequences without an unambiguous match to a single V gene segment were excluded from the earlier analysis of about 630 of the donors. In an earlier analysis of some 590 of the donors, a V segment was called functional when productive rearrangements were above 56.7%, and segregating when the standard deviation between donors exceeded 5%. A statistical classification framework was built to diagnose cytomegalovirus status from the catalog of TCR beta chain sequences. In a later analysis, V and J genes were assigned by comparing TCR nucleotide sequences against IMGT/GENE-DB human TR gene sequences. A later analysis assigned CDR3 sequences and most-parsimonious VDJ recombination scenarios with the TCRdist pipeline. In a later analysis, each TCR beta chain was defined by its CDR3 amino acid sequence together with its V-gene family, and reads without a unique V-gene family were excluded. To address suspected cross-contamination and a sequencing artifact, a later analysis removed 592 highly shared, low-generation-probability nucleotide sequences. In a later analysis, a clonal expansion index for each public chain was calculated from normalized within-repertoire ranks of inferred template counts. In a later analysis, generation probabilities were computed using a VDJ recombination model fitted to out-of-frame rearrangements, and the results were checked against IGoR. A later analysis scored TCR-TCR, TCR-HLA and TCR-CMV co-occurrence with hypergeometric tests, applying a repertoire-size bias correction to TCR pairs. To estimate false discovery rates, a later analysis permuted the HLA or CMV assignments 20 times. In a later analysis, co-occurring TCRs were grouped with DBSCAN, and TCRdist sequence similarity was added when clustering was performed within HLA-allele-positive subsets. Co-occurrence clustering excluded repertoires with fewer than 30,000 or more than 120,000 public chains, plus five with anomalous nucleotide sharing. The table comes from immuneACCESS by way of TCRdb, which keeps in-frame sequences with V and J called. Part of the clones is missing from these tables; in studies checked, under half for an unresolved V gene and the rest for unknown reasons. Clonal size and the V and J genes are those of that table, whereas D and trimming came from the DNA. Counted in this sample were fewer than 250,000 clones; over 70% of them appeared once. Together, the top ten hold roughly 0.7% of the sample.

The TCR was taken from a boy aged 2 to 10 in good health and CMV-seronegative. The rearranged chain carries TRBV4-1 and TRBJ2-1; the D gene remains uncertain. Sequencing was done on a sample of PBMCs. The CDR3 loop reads CASSQRPLAARDNEQFF. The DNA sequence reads TGCGCCAGCAGCCAGCGCCCACTGGCCGCCCGGGACAATGAGCAGTTCTTC.